This T cell receptor beta chain is from a study of T cell changes during pregnancy in multiple sclerosis. The ends were cut back, 4 bases at V and 2 bases at J, with 15 bases in the middle. In germline, CDR1 is MDHEN, CDR2 SYDVKM. CDR3 size: 15 residues. Profiling relied on immunoSEQ multiplex PCR, and the TCRdb table lists in-frame clones only, not all of them. This sample has more than 55,000 clones, with roughly 92% found just once. This TCR was recovered from a female donor with multiple sclerosis, enrolled in a pregnancy study. The chain links TRBV28 to TRBJ2-7; TRBD2 is a possible D gene (6 bases). Sequencing used peripheral blood, obtained in the third trimester of pregnancy. CDR3 residues: CASSWDAREAYEQYF. In DNA, the CDR3 is TGTGCCAGCAGTTGGGACGCAAGGGAGGCCTACGAGCAGTACTTC.